This T cell receptor (beta chain) originates from a study of blood T cell repertoires in COVID-19. Measured with immunoSEQ multiplex PCR; TCRdb has only the in-frame clones, and not every one. The data contain approximately 200,000 clones, approximately 80% of them singletons. The clonotype originates from a woman in her forties with acute COVID-19. The sequencing input was PBMCs or T cells enriched from blood (not recorded which).

CDR3 bases: TGTGCCAGCAGTTCTGGGGGGGCGGACTATGGCTACACCTTC. Its translation is CASSSGGADYGYTF. V is TRBV6-5 and J is TRBJ1-2; D may be TRBD1 (6 bases). Germline assignment: CDR1 MNHEY and CDR2 SVGAGI. Trimming shortened V by 4 bases and J by 3 bases, and 12 bases separated the two germline ends. The CDR3 totals 14 residues.